The 21 T cell receptor beta chains given below trace back to one sample, sequenced in a study of blood T cell repertoires in COVID-19. The data were produced by immunoSEQ multiplex PCR, yet TCRdb's version contains in-frame clones alone and is incomplete. The sample lists around 74,000 clones; 90% were seen once. The specimen was peripheral blood. The receptors originated from a woman aged 80 or older with active or convalescent COVID-19.

The chain employs TRBV23-1 and TRBJ2-7; 7 bases are shared with TRBD1. TRBV23-1 is an open reading frame, and its role is uncertain. Trimming removed 8 bases from V and 1 base from J; junction bases left unmatched: 11. There are 15 residues in the CDR3. CDR3: CASVGETGRSYEQYF. CDR3 DNA: TGCGCCAGCGTGGGGGAGACAGGGAGATCCTACGAGCAGTACTTC.

The chain joins TRBV7-3 to TRBJ2-3; maybe TRBD2 (5 bases). This CDR3 region has 14 residues. With 5 bases removed from V and 4 bases from J, the gap between germline ends came to 13 bases. Germline loops: CDR1 SGHTA, CDR2 FQGTGA. The CDR3 DNA follows: TGTGCCAGCAGCCGTAGCGTGTCCGCAGATACGCAGTATTTT. Translated, it gives CASSRSVSADTQYF.

The genes are TRBV30 and TRBJ1-1; D is perhaps TRBD1 (5 bases). CDR3 length: 12 amino acids. The V gene's germline CDR1 is GTSNPN and CDR2 SVGIG (reference sequence). With 4 bases removed from V and 4 bases from J, the gap between germline ends came to 10 bases. The CDR3 nucleotides read TGTGCCTGGAATGGGGGGGGCACTGAAGCTTTCTTT. Translation: CAWNGGGTEAFF.

This chain joins TRBV4-2 and TRBJ1-2, with 8 bases fitting TRBD1. The V segment lost 4 bases and the J segment 3 bases; nucleotides outside the gene matches: 4. CDR1 and CDR2 from the germline V gene are LGHNA and YNFKEQ. The length of the CDR3 is 14 residues. The CDR3 reads CASSLTQGDYGYTF. CDR3 bases: TGTGCCAGCAGCCTGACACAGGGGGACTATGGCTACACCTTC.

The sample holds one count of this clone. CDR3 sequence (DNA): TGTGCCAGCTCACCATACCCGGACACTGAAGCTTTCTTT. Translation: CASSPYPDTEAFF. J is TRBJ1-1 and V is TRBV18; D ambiguous. CDR1 KGHSH and CDR2 LQKENI come from the germline V gene. Trimming shortened V by 2 bases and J by 3 bases, and 7 bases separated the two germline ends. This CDR3 spans 13 amino acids.

As to this clone: One end of the junction does not line up with germline, which may come from a read error. The chain has TRBV3-1 (or the pseudogene TRBV3-2) and TRBJ1-2; D ambiguous. Germline V gene sequence: CDR1 LGHDT, CDR2 YNNKEL (reference sequence). The CDR3 covers 14 residues. The CDR3 region has the DNA TGTGCCAGCAGACAAGGAGGGTCCGGTCGTGGCTACACCTTC. Its translation: CASRQGGSGRGYTF.

The chain joins TRBV7-2 to TRBJ2-3; 7 bases are a match to TRBD2. This CDR3 spans 14 amino acids. CDR1 is SGHTA and CDR2 is FQGNSA in the germline V gene. After removal of 5 bases from V and 0 bases from J, the junction contained 2 bases not matched to a gene. The CDR3 DNA is TGTGCCAGCAGCAAGACTAGCAGCACAGATACGCAGTATTTT. It is translated as CASSKTSSTDTQYF.

J is TRBJ2-7 and V is TRBV7-8, with 10 bases aligning to TRBD1. Per germline, CDR1 SGHVS and CDR2 FQNEAQ. Trimming took 5 bases from V and 3 from J; bases not matched to a gene: 10. The CDR3 runs to 16 residues. CDR3 nucleotides: TGTGCCAGCAGCCTCAACGACAGGGGGCTCCTCTACGAGCAGTACTTC. Its protein product is CASSLNDRGLLYEQYF.

The V gene is TRBV14, the J gene TRBJ1-1; TRBD1 aligns across 10 bases. The ends lost 4 bases at V and 4 bases at J; junction bases unmatched: 6. CDR1 is SGHDN, CDR2 FVKESK, per germline. The CDR3 is made up of 15 amino acids. CDR3 sequence (DNA): TGTGCCAGCAGCCCCCAGGACAGGGGGTTCACTGAAGCTTTCTTT. Translating gives CASSPQDRGFTEAFF.

CDR3 DNA sequence: TGTGCCAGCAGCTTTACTGAAGCCCAGTACTTC. Translated: CASSFTEAQYF. The rearrangement joins TRBV7-2 to TRBJ2-5, with D unresolved. V dropped 3 bases and J dropped 9 bases, with 8 bases sitting between them. Germline CDR1 reads SGHTA; CDR2 reads FQGNSA. The CDR3 is 11 amino acids.

The chain joins TRBV5-6 to TRBJ2-1; 8 bases are a match to TRBD2. Germline V gene data show CDR1 as SGHDT and CDR2 as YYEEEE. The V gene end was trimmed by 1 base and the J gene end by 6 bases; junction bases not matched to a gene: 15. This CDR3 is 18 amino acids long. This CDR3 reads CASSLKPDRRRGANEQFF. The CDR3 DNA reads TGTGCCAGCAGCTTGAAGCCCGATAGGAGGCGGGGGGCCAATGAGCAGTTCTTC.

The gene calls are TRBV4-1 and TRBJ1-4, with D maybe TRBD1 (5 bases). The CDR3 runs 17 residues. The V end was cut by 2 bases, the J end by 0 bases, with 13 bases between. CDR1 is MGHRA and CDR2 is YSYEKL in the germline V gene. In DNA, the CDR3 is TGCGCCAGCAGCCAACCGCAGCGGGGGACAACTAATGAAAAACTGTTTTTT. Its protein product is CASSQPQRGTTNEKLFF.

The rearrangement uses TRBV5-3 and TRBJ2-7; maybe TRBD2 (6 bases). TRBV5-3 is flagged as an ORF with uncertain function. The CDR3 length is 16 residues. V lost 4 bases to trimming and J lost 4 bases, with 21 bases between them. This chain's CDR3 is CARSPNHRGSFYEQYF. The CDR3 DNA reads as TGTGCCAGAAGCCCAAATCATCGGGGGAGCTTTTACGAGCAGTACTTC.

This rearrangement joins TRBV7-9 to TRBJ2-7, with D possibly matching TRBD1 (5 bases). This CDR3 contains 11 residues. The V gene lost 11 bases and the J gene lost 5 bases, with 13 bases spanning the gap. CDR1 and CDR2 (germline): SEHNR, FQNEAQ (reference sequence). CDR3 protein: CAAGFTNEQYF. The CDR3 region has the DNA TGTGCCGCAGGGTTCACCAACGAGCAGTACTTC.

The J gene is TRBJ1-2, the V gene TRBV5-1; 9 nucleotides align to TRBD1. CDR1 is SGHRS, CDR2 YFSETQ, per germline. Germline trimming cut 1 base from V and 4 bases from J; bases unmatched to any gene: 5. This CDR3 has 15 residues. In DNA form, the CDR3 reads TGCGCCAGCAGCTTGCAAACAGGGGGCACCTATGGCTACACCTTC. Translating it yields CASSLQTGGTYGYTF.

V and J are TRBV27 and TRBJ2-5, with 11 bases that match TRBD1. J was trimmed by 4 bases and V by 4 bases; bases with no gene match: 5. CDR1 and CDR2 from the germline V gene are MNHEY and SMNVEV (reference sequence). The CDR3 contains 15 residues. DNA of the CDR3: TGTGCCAGCAGTTGGACAGGGGGCGCCGGAGAGACCCAGTACTTC. This translates into CASSWTGGAGETQYF.

The V gene is TRBV29-1, the J gene TRBJ2-2; 8 bases match TRBD1. With V trimmed by 6 bases and J by 5 bases, 5 bases remained unmatched. The CDR3 is 13 residues long. Germline CDR1 SQVTM, CDR2 ANQGSEA. The CDR3 coding sequence is TGCAGCGTAGATAGACAGGGGACCGGGGAGCTGTTTTTT. It codes for CSVDRQGTGELFF.

The chain combines TRBV4-1 with TRBJ1-5, with D hard to call. This CDR3 comprises 15 residues. Germline CDR1 reads MGHRA; CDR2 reads YSYEKL. Trimming pared 2 bases from V and 1 base from J, leaving 9 bases between. CDR3 nucleotides: TGCGCCAGCAGCCAACGAGCCACCAGCAATCAGCCCCAGCATTTT. It is translated as CASSQRATSNQPQHF.

The rearrangement uses TRBV30 and TRBJ2-7; the D is unclear. The germline gives CDR1 GTSNPN, CDR2 SVGIG (reference sequence). CDR3 length: 11 residues. V lost 0 bases, J lost 3 bases, and 3 bases lay in between. CDR3 coding DNA: TGTGCCTGGAGTGTTAACTACGAGCAGTACTTC. This translates into CAWSVNYEQYF.

The V gene is TRBV9, the J gene TRBJ2-3; 8 bases fit TRBD1. Trimming removed 0 bases from V and 5 bases from J; junction bases left unmatched: 11. CDR1 SGDLS and CDR2 YYNGEE come from the germline V gene. The length of the CDR3 is 17 residues. The CDR3 spells CASSVGSGGRERDTQYF. The CDR3 coding sequence is TGTGCCAGCAGCGTAGGGTCAGGGGGCCGGGAACGAGATACGCAGTATTTT.

The chain uses TRBV11-2 and TRBJ2-7, with 7 nucleotides matching TRBD2. The trim removed 5 bases at V and 1 base at J, leaving 5 bases unmatched. CDR1 and CDR2 (germline): SGHAT, FQNNGV. The CDR3 runs to 14 residues. This CDR3 is CASSPTAGSYEQYF. CDR3 sequence (DNA): TGTGCCAGCAGCCCGACAGCGGGGTCCTACGAGCAGTACTTC.